One sample yielded the 11 T cell receptor beta chains listed below, sequenced in a study of tumor-infiltrating lymphocytes in primary liver carcinoma. From around 0.5 ug total RNA, TCR beta cDNA was generated with a primer in the constant region. Generation of the TCR beta libraries relied on three nested multiplex PCR rounds using slightly modified ARM-PCR. Each of the first two PCR rounds ran roughly 9 cycles with TRBV1-TRBV30 forward and C-beta reverse primers. In TCRdb, the multiplex PCR reads were re-called with MiXCR into one record per CDR3 protein. The sample contains some 110,000 distinct CDR3 sequences, 64% of which appear only once. The roughly 20-31 mg bulk tissue piece was not sorted before simultaneous RNA and DNA extraction. Sequenced material: liver tumor tissue from sampling region 3. Subset described: tumor region T3, left-lateral pole. These receptor sequences come from an older woman with primary liver carcinoma and hepatitis B virus infection.

This clonotype was observed at least ten times. The J gene is TRBJ2-1, the V gene TRBV12-3 or TRBV12-4; D call uncertain. V was cut by 3 bases and J by 12 bases, with 9 bases left in between. The CDR3 sequence is 11 residues long. Written as DNA, the CDR3 is TGTGCCAGCAGTTTGACCATGGGGCAGTTCTTC. It is translated as CASSLTMGQFF.

As regards this clonotype: An end of the junction does not agree with germline; a read error may underlie this. V is TRBV12-3 or TRBV12-4 and J is TRBJ1-1, with D tentatively TRBD1 (6 bases). This CDR3 is 14 amino acids long. In DNA, the CDR3 is TGTGCCAGCACCCTCGGGGGCCTAGAGGGTGAAGCTCTCTTT. It translates to CASTLGGLEGEALF.

This clonotype came up many times. The rearrangement uses TRBV30 and TRBJ1-2; D is undetermined. The germline V and J ends were trimmed by 0 bases and 7 bases, with 12 bases remaining between them. Germline V CDR1 and CDR2: GTSNPN, SVGIG (reference sequence). The CDR3 length is 13 residues. For the CDR3, the DNA is TGTGCCTGGAGTGTAGTACTTGACTCTGGCTACACCTTC. This translates into CAWSVVLDSGYTF. The whole variable domain, remainder taken from reference TRBV30 and TRBJ1-2, is SQTIHQWPATLVQPVGSPLSLECTVEGTSNPNLYWYRQAAGRGLQLLFYSVGIGQISSEVPQNLSASRPQDRQFILSSKKLLLSDSGFYLCAWSVVLDSGYTFGSGTRLTVV.

This clonotype was recorded many times. The rearrangement uses TRBV12-3 or TRBV12-4 and TRBJ1-2; no definite D call. V was cut by 3 bases and J by 6 bases, with 8 bases left in between. This CDR3 is built from 12 residues. CDR3 protein: CASSFPGDGYTF. CDR3 coding DNA: TGTGCCAGCAGTTTCCCCGGGGATGGCTACACCTTC.

On this clonotype: The junction departs from the called germline gene at one end, perhaps through a read error. The chain combines TRBV6-5 with TRBJ2-4; 8 nucleotides agree with TRBD2. The CDR3 covers 14 residues. From germline, CDR1 is MNHEY and CDR2 SVGAGI. This CDR3 reads CTSRVGRAKNIQYF. The CDR3 DNA reads TGTACCAGCCGGGTCGGGAGGGCCAAAAATATTCAGTACTTC.

In this sample, this clonotype turned up a few times. The rearrangement links TRBV30 to TRBJ1-3, with D maybe TRBD1 (6 bases). V was clipped by 3 bases and J by 3 bases, with 15 bases between them. The CDR3 runs 15 residues. The germline CDR1 and CDR2 sequences are GTSNPN and SVGIG (reference sequence). The CDR3 coding sequence is TGTGCCTGGAGGGCCCTCGGGACACTTGGAAACACCATATATTTT. Protein sequence: CAWRALGTLGNTIYF.

This chain links TRBV6-1 with TRBJ1-5; D not resolved. The CDR3 is 15 amino acids. Per germline, CDR1 MNHNS and CDR2 SASEGT. The CDR3 region is CISSEALGPNQPQHF. CDR3 DNA sequence: TGTATCAGCAGTGAAGCGCTAGGGCCAAATCAGCCCCAGCATTTT.

This clonotype has a count of ten or more. J is TRBJ2-5 and V is TRBV28, with D tentatively TRBD2 (7 bases). CDR3 length: 16 residues. V was cut by 6 bases and J by 5 bases, with 22 bases left in between. From germline, CDR1 is MDHEN and CDR2 SYDVKM. Here the CDR3 reads CASRALSGAGDETQYF. The CDR3 DNA sequence: TGTGCCAGCAGGGCGCTTTCGGGGGCGGGAGACGAGACCCAGTACTTC.

Concerning this clonotype: Compared with germline, one end of the junction differs, possibly owing to a read error. The V call is TRBV6-6, the J call TRBJ1-5; no firm D call. This CDR3 has 16 amino acids. Germline CDR1 is MNHNY and CDR2 is SVGAGI (reference sequence). CDR3 amino acids: CTSSPGRLYSNQPQHF. CDR3 in DNA: TGTACCAGCAGTCCCGGACGGTTGTATAGCAATCAGCCCCAGCATTTT.

The J gene is TRBJ2-5, the V gene TRBV11-1, with 10 nucleotides matching TRBD1. V was clipped by 4 bases and J by 2 bases; unmatched bases: 7. The CDR3 totals 16 residues. Germline V lookup: CDR1 SGHAT, CDR2 FQDESV (reference sequence). The CDR3 coding sequence is TGTGCCAGCAGCTCAGCGCGGACAGGGGGACAAGAGACCCAGTACTTC. Encoded protein: CASSSARTGGQETQYF.

The rearrangement links TRBV29-1 to TRBJ1-1; D is possibly TRBD1 (5 bases). Deletions cut 7 bases from V and 2 bases from J, with 14 bases between. CDR1 SQVTM and CDR2 ANQGSEA come from the germline V gene. The CDR3 runs to 13 residues. The CDR3 nucleotides are TGCAGCGACGGGGGGGGGGGAAACACTGAAGCTTTCTTT. This translates into CSDGGGGNTEAFF.